This T cell receptor (beta chain) comes out of a study of T-cell reconstitution after alpha-beta-depleted transplantation in children. Study findings and constraints: Some patients owed their high day-60 TCRbeta diversity to surviving recipient T cells and thymic progenitors. By about two months after transplant, alpha-beta T cells reportedly arose from several hundred graft clones that had expanded. Most T-cell counts and diversity one year after the transplant came from T cells that were newly produced.

Many counts were recorded for this clonotype. The antigen is undetermined. Preparing the TCRbeta library involved the use of unique molecular identifiers. TCRdb reanalysed the PCR reads using MiXCR and keeps one entry per CDR3 protein. The sample comprises approximately 150,000 distinct CDR3 sequences, around 10% of which are singletons, and about a sixth rests with the top ten. Trimming took off 0 bases at V and 9 bases at J, with 7 bases between the two ends. CDR3 length equals 12 residues. Germline values: CDR1 SGHDT, CDR2 YYEEEE. This clonotype originated in a female patient aged 2 to 10 who had a stem cell transplant for congenital amegakaryocytic thrombocytopenia, so the T cells may come from the graft donor. Sequences were derived from PBMCs, mostly from graft donor cells, sampled 180 days after TCRalphabeta/CD19-depleted stem cell transplant. V is TRBV5-6 and J is TRBJ2-1; D is possibly TRBD2 (6 bases). The CDR3 bases are TGTGCCAGCAGCTTGGTCGGGGGTGAGCAGTTCTTC. The encoded protein is CASSLVGGEQFF. The variable domain in full, with the rest retrieved from reference TRBV5-6 and TRBJ2-1, is DAGVTQSPTHLIKTRGQQVTLRCSPKSGHDTVSWYQQALGQGPQFIFQYYEEEERQRGNFPDRFSGHQFPNYSSELNVNALLLGDSALYLCASSLVGGEQFFGPGTRLTVL.